The present T cell receptor beta chain was sequenced within a study of chemoradiotherapy in HPV16-positive cancers. Comment on this clone: Its cognate antigen is unknown.

The method was immunoSEQ multiplex PCR; TCRdb's version includes in-frame clones alone and lacks a portion of them. Of under 3,000 clones listed, 65% to 80% were seen once; the top ten hold roughly 26%. Study-wide results and caveats: Candidate HPV-specific clones and E7-related TCR motifs grew in tumor during treatment.

Over chemoradiotherapy, repertoires were sampled more than once. The receptor comes from a human donor with HPV-associated anogenital cancer. The starting material was tumor tissue, obtained from a patient who underwent chemoradiotherapy.

For the CDR3, the DNA is TGTGCCAGCTCATCAGACTGGGACTTTTCGCCCGAGGAGACCCAGTACTTC. This codes for CASSSDWDFSPEETQYF. V gene TRBV18 combines with J gene TRBJ2-5; TRBD2 might be the D (6 bases). CDR1 and CDR2 (germline): KGHSH, LQKENI. CDR3 length: 17 residues. V was trimmed by 5 bases and J by 5 bases, leaving 24 bases between them.